These T cell receptor beta chains were read from a single sample in a study of blood T cell repertoires in COVID-19. Sequencing used immunoSEQ multiplex PCR; TCRdb keeps in-frame clones, though not all of them. The table records more than 100,000 clones, 85% to 90% of them present only once. The specimen was peripheral blood. These TCRs come from a human donor in a cohort sampled during active COVID-19. Each CDR3 is given with its conserved first and last residue. The D gene is left open where the match is weak. Only some rows state a clone size, as once, few, many or a class for expanded clones.

size,J,V,D,CDR3,DNA
few,TRBJ2-2,TRBV6-5,TRBD1,CASRKGTGETGELFF,TGTGCCAGCAGGAAGGGGACAGGGGAAACCGGGGAGCTGTTTTTT
.,TRBJ1-2,TRBV5-1,.,CASSLVPREGYTF,TGCGCCAGCAGCTTGGTTCCCAGGGAAGGCTACACCTTC
.,TRBJ1-6,TRBV27,.,CASSYLAKAGDDSPLHF,TGTGCCAGCAGTTACCTCGCAAAGGCAGGGGACGATTCACCCCTCCACTTT
.,TRBJ1-2,TRBV11-2,.,CASSSPRTGGYTF,TGTGCCAGCAGCTCCCCAAGGACGGGGGGCTACACCTTC
.,TRBJ2-7,TRBV5-1,TRBD2,CASRTGLADTYEQYF,TGCGCCAGCAGAACTGGACTAGCGGATACCTACGAGCAGTACTTC
.,TRBJ2-2,TRBV7-9,TRBD1,CASSLAAGTGAANTGELFF,TGTGCCAGCAGCTTAGCGGCCGGGACAGGGGCCGCGAACACCGGGGAGCTGTTTTTT
few,TRBJ2-6,TRBV5-4,TRBD2,CASSYGGRGFHSGANVLTF,TGTGCCAGCAGCTATGGTGGGAGGGGCTTTCACTCTGGGGCCAACGTCCTGACTTTC
.,TRBJ2-3,TRBV7-3,TRBD2,CASSLYRGETDTQYF,TGTGCCAGCAGCTTGTATCGGGGGGAAACAGATACGCAGTATTTT
.,TRBJ1-5,TRBV5-5,.,CASSQAYLDQPQHF,TGTGCCAGCAGCCAGGCTTATTTAGACCAGCCCCAGCATTTT
.,TRBJ2-1,TRBV5-1,.,CASSPDVGTSNNEQFF,TGCGCCAGCAGCCCTGATGTAGGGACAAGCAACAATGAGCAGTTCTTC
.,TRBJ1-1,TRBV7-9,.,CASSSTGWDTEAFF,TGTGCCAGCAGCTCTACAGGGTGGGACACTGAAGCTTTCTTT
.,TRBJ2-1,TRBV10-1,.,CASSDVSSYNEQFF,TGCGCCAGCAGTGATGTGAGCTCCTACAATGAGCAGTTCTTC
once,TRBJ2-7,TRBV9,.,CASSVALAGVLGEQYF,TGTGCCAGCAGCGTAGCTCTTGCAGGGGTTCTGGGCGAGCAGTACTTC
.,TRBJ2-5,TRBV15,TRBD2,CATGLGTSVRETQYF,TGTGCCACGGGCCTTGGGACTAGCGTAAGAGAGACCCAGTACTTC
once,TRBJ2-7,TRBV7-8,.,CASSLGTDATYEQYF,TGTGCCAGCAGCTTAGGGACAGACGCTACCTACGAGCAGTACTTC
.,TRBJ2-5,TRBV11-3,.,CASSSRRESETQYF,TGTGCCAGCAGCTCCCGCCGGGAGAGTGAGACCCAGTACTTC
.,TRBJ1-1,TRBV28,TRBD1,CASSRTGLVTEAFF,TGTGCCAGCAGCCGGACAGGGTTAGTTACTGAAGCTTTCTTT
.,TRBJ1-1,TRBV19,TRBD1,CASATLGQANTEAFF,TGTGCCAGTGCTACACTGGGACAGGCGAACACTGAAGCTTTCTTT
.,TRBJ2-1,TRBV9,TRBD1,CASSKTGDYNEQFF,TGTGCCAGCAGCAAGACAGGGGATTACAATGAGCAGTTCTTC
.,TRBJ2-3,TRBV2,TRBD1,CASRTGTSTDTQYF,TGTGCCAGCAGGACAGGGACCTCCACAGATACGCAGTATTTT
once,TRBJ1-1,TRBV18,.,CASSPLQGAEAFF,TGTGCCAGCTCACCACTCCAGGGCGCTGAAGCTTTCTTT
.,TRBJ2-7,TRBV9,TRBD2,CASSPYGGGYEQYF,TGTGCCAGCAGCCCTTACGGCGGGGGTTACGAGCAGTACTTC
.,TRBJ1-1,TRBV5-4,.,CASSLAGRRTEAFF,TGTGCCAGCAGCTTGGCTGGCCGTCGTACTGAAGCTTTCTTT
.,TRBJ1-6,TRBV6-5,.,CASSSGGSPLHF,TGTGCCAGCAGTTCGGGGGGCTCACCCCTCCACTTT
.,TRBJ2-2,TRBV24-1,TRBD1,CATSVTLGQGASGELFF,TGTGCCACCAGTGTCACTCTTGGACAGGGGGCGTCCGGGGAGCTGTTTTTT
.,TRBJ2-1,TRBV5-4,.,CASSPEDRDYYNEQFF,TGTGCCAGCAGCCCCGAGGACAGAGATTATTACAATGAGCAGTTCTTC
.,TRBJ1-2,TRBV7-9,TRBD1,CASSSRQGARYGYTF,TGTGCCAGCAGCTCTAGACAGGGGGCGCGGTATGGCTACACCTTC
.,TRBJ1-2,TRBV12-2,.,CASRSGGYTF,TGTGCAAGTCGCTCGGGTGGCTACACCTTC
.,TRBJ1-4,TRBV4-3,.,CASSQAPQPTNEKLFF,TGCGCCAGCAGCCAAGCCCCACAGCCTACTAATGAAAAACTGTTTTTT
.,TRBJ1-2,TRBV10-2,.,CASSETGQKGSGYTF,TGCGCCAGCAGTGAAACAGGGCAGAAAGGAAGTGGCTACACCTTC
.,TRBJ2-3,TRBV14,TRBD2,CASSSLAGLTDTQYF,TGTGCCAGCAGCTCCTTAGCGGGCCTCACAGATACGCAGTATTTT
.,TRBJ2-1,TRBV11-2,TRBD2,CASRPLGGDSYNEQFF,TGTGCCAGCAGGCCACTGGGGGGGGACTCCTACAATGAGCAGTTCTTC
.,TRBJ1-3,TRBV5-4,.,CASSLAGQRAGNTIYF,TGTGCCAGCAGCTTGGCAGGACAGAGGGCTGGAAACACCATATATTTT
.,TRBJ2-7,TRBV14,TRBD1,CASSQEGQGNYEQYF,TGTGCCAGCAGCCAAGAGGGACAGGGGAACTACGAGCAGTACTTC
few,TRBJ1-1,TRBV29-1,TRBD1,CSVRQGWSEAFF,TGCAGCGTTAGACAGGGGTGGTCTGAAGCTTTCTTT
.,TRBJ1-4,TRBV19,TRBD1,CASSIDWTGLKLFF,TGTGCCAGTAGTATAGACTGGACAGGGTTGAAACTGTTTTTT
.,TRBJ1-6,TRBV18,TRBD1,CASSPGTGVGHSPLHF,TGTGCCAGCTCACCAGGGACAGGGGTGGGCCATTCACCCCTCCACTTT
.,TRBJ2-5,TRBV7-9,.,CASSSTSRGTRAETQYF,TGTGCCAGCAGTTCTACCTCCCGGGGGACGAGGGCCGAGACCCAGTACTTC
.,TRBJ2-1,TRBV7-6,.,CASSLADYEQFF,TGTGCCAGCAGCTTAGCGGACTATGAGCAGTTCTTC
once,TRBJ2-7,TRBV3-1/TRBV3-2,TRBD2,CASSHQRLGASGSYEQYF,TGTGCCAGCAGCCATCAACGCCTCGGGGCTAGCGGATCCTACGAGCAGTACTTC
once,TRBJ1-2,TRBV7-3,TRBD1,CASSTGGIYGYTF,TGTGCCAGCAGCACAGGGGGCATCTATGGCTACACCTTC
once,TRBJ1-5,TRBV2,.,CASSESRTVNNQPQHF,TGTGCCAGCAGTGAATCGCGGACAGTTAACAATCAGCCCCAGCATTTT
.,TRBJ2-2,TRBV5-1,.,CASSLVGSNTGELFF,TGCGCCAGCAGCTTGGTGGGCTCGAACACCGGGGAGCTGTTTTTT
.,TRBJ2-7,TRBV19,TRBD2,CASSITSGANSYEQYF,TGTGCCAGTAGTATTACTAGCGGGGCCAACTCCTACGAGCAGTACTTC